This passage covers 12 T cell receptor beta chains from one sample sequenced in a study of identical twins. TCRdb analysed the 5' RACE reads with MiXCR anew, one entry per CDR3 protein. The sample shows some 760,000 distinct CDR3 sequences, roughly 20% of them seen only once. The sample was also reused in another study, on T cells expressing NK-cell markers.

Sequencing was done on a sample of PBMCs. Receptors were obtained from a woman aged 18-30 years in good health.

This clonotype showed up just a few times. The rearrangement links TRBV7-2 to TRBJ2-3; 9 bases are a match to TRBD1. Germline CDR1 reads SGHTA; CDR2 reads FQGNSA. V shed 5 bases, J shed 2 bases, and the junction held 2 bases outside the gene matches. This CDR3 is built from 14 residues. Here the CDR3 DNA reads TGTGCCAGCAGCGACAGGGGGTTCACAGATACGCAGTATTTT. It translates to CASSDRGFTDTQYF.

V and J are TRBV20-1 and TRBJ2-5; D perhaps matches TRBD1 (6 bases). The CDR3 is 15 amino acids. V was clipped by 5 bases and J by 4 bases, with 20 bases between them. The germline CDR1 and CDR2 sequences are DFQATT and SNEGSKA (reference sequence). The DNA for the CDR3 is TGCAGTGCTCCCGCCTGGCAGGGGCGAGGAGAGACCCAGTACTTC. Protein: CSAPAWQGRGETQYF.

The sample holds a few counts of this clonotype. V usage is TRBV24-1 and J usage is TRBJ2-1; D perhaps matches TRBD2 (6 bases). Looked up from germline, CDR1 is KGHDR and CDR2 is SFDVKD. The CDR3 consists of 14 residues. The V gene lost 4 bases and the J gene lost 9 bases, with 15 bases spanning the gap. CDR3 in DNA: TGTGCCACCAGTGAGATCGGGACCGGGGGTGAGCAGTTCTTC. This codes for CATSEIGTGGEQFF.

The chain is built from TRBV20-1 and TRBJ2-1, with unresolved D. The length of the CDR3 is 13 residues. The germline CDR1 and CDR2 sequences are DFQATT and SNEGSKA (reference sequence). The V end was cut by 2 bases, the J end by 6 bases, with 11 bases between. The CDR3 reads CSARKSRFNEQFF. For the CDR3, the DNA is TGCAGTGCTAGAAAGTCGAGGTTCAATGAGCAGTTCTTC.

This clonotype was detected a few times. This rearrangement joins TRBV7-2 to TRBJ2-3, with D possibly matching TRBD2 (6 bases). This CDR3 spans 16 amino acids. Germline V gene lookup returns CDR1 SGHTA and CDR2 FQGNSA. V was trimmed by 5 bases and J by 8 bases, leaving 23 bases between them. The CDR3 DNA reads TGTGCCAGCAGCCCGGGGCGTGGCCTCGGGGGTGGTACGCAGTATTTT. Translated, it gives CASSPGRGLGGGTQYF. Full variable domain (missing parts from reference TRBV7-2 and TRBJ2-3): GAGVSQSPSNKVTEKGKDVELRCDPISGHTALYWYRQSLGQGLEFLIYFQGNSAPDKSGLPSDRFSAERTGGSVSTLTIQRTQQEDSAVYLCASSPGRGLGGGTQYFGPGTRLTVL.

V is TRBV2 and J is TRBJ2-7; 14 positions match TRBD2. Germline V lookup: CDR1 SNHLY, CDR2 FYNNEI. Trimming took 9 bases from V and 6 from J; bases not matched to a gene: 4. This CDR3 has 13 amino acids. The CDR3 DNA reads TGTGCCAGTGGGACTAGCGGGGGTAGCGAGCAGTACTTC. It is translated as CASGTSGGSEQYF.

The V and J genes are TRBV29-1 and TRBJ2-7; TRBD2 matches at 10 bases. Germline CDR1 is SQVTM and CDR2 is ANQGSEA. This CDR3 has 14 residues. The V and J ends lost 6 bases and 0 bases, in that order; junction bases with no gene match: 5. This chain's CDR3 is CSVHSGGHSYEQYF. CDR3 DNA sequence: TGCAGCGTCCATAGCGGGGGGCACTCCTACGAGCAGTACTTC.

In its sample, this clonotype was seen a few times. The chain couples TRBV12-5 to TRBJ1-1; D is uncertain. Germline V gene sequence: CDR1 LGHNT, CDR2 FRNRAP. The germline V and J ends were trimmed by 3 bases and 4 bases, with 18 bases remaining between them. The CDR3 contains 16 residues. The CDR3 DNA follows: TGTGCTAGTGGTTTACGCAGACGAGGTAGGAGCACTGAAGCTTTCTTT. The encoded protein is CASGLRRRGRSTEAFF.

This clonotype appeared many times. The V gene is TRBV6-1, the J gene TRBJ2-2; no clear D gene. The germline V and J ends were trimmed by 9 bases and 4 bases, with 3 bases remaining between them. CDR1 is MNHNS and CDR2 is SASEGT in the germline V gene. The CDR3 sequence is 10 residues long. The CDR3 nucleotides are TGTGCCAGGCCCACCGGGGAGCTGTTTTTT. Protein product: CARPTGELFF.

The chain links TRBV20-1 to TRBJ2-1; 8 bases are a match to TRBD2. Germline loops: CDR1 DFQATT, CDR2 SNEGSKA (reference sequence). The junction had 5 bases not matched to a gene; V was cut back by 5 bases and J by 5 bases. The CDR3 is 13 amino acids. The CDR3 spells CSAGGLGNNEQFF. CDR3 coding DNA: TGCAGTGCTGGGGGACTAGGAAACAATGAGCAGTTCTTC.

This clonotype was counted a few times. Germline is not matched at one junction end, which may reflect a read error. This chain connects TRBV20-1 to TRBJ2-7; maybe TRBD2 (7 bases). Per the germline V gene, CDR1 is DFQATT and CDR2 is SNEGSKA (reference sequence). The CDR3 covers 13 residues. DNA of the CDR3: TGCAGTGCGAGAGGGGGGGGCCGTTACGAGCAGTACTTC. Its translation: CSARGGGRYEQYF.

The chain links TRBV12-3 or TRBV12-4 to TRBJ2-6; TRBD1 matches 9 bases. The trim removed 6 bases at V and 0 bases at J, leaving 6 bases unmatched. The CDR3 length is 17 residues. CDR3 nucleotides: TGTGCCAGCAGCTGGGGACAGGGCCCCTCTGGGGCCAACGTCCTGACTTTC. Translated: CASSWGQGPSGANVLTF.